The rows below give T cell receptor beta chains drawn from one sample of a study of Graves' ophthalmopathy and Graves' hyperthyroidism. One entry per CDR3 protein results from TCRdb running MiXCR on the multiplex PCR reads. This table holds 500,000 to 800,000 distinct CDR3 sequences, just over 40% found once. The sample was peripheral blood. These receptor sequences come from an adult man with Graves' ophthalmopathy. Each CDR3 is given with its conserved first and last residue. The order of the fields is D gene, V gene, clone size, J gene, CDR3 DNA, CDR3 protein. A D gene is named only where the DNA matches it firmly. Clone size, where shown, is once, few, many, or a class for clones that have expanded.

d_call: -
v_call: TRBV4-2
clone_size: few
j_call: TRBJ2-7
cdr3_nt: TGTGCCAGCAGCCCGGGCCTCCGGAGCTCCTACGAGCAGTACTTC
cdr3_aa: CASSPGLRSSYEQYF

d_call: -
v_call: TRBV19
clone_size: many
j_call: TRBJ1-3
cdr3_nt: TGTGCCAGTAGTCCTTTCACCCCTGGAAACACCATATATTTT
cdr3_aa: CASSPFTPGNTIYF

d_call: -
v_call: TRBV5-1
clone_size: few
j_call: TRBJ1-5
cdr3_nt: TGTGCCAGCAGCTTGTCGGACAGCGCTGCTCAGCCCCAGCATTTT
cdr3_aa: CASSLSDSAAQPQHF

d_call: -
v_call: TRBV2
clone_size: many
j_call: TRBJ2-7
cdr3_nt: TGTGCCAGCAGTATATTACATTCCTACGAGCAGTACTTC
cdr3_aa: CASSILHSYEQYF

d_call: TRBD1
v_call: TRBV10-3
clone_size: many
j_call: TRBJ1-6
cdr3_nt: TGTGCCATCAGTAAACAGGGGGATTCACCCCTCCACTTT
cdr3_aa: CAISKQGDSPLHF

d_call: -
v_call: TRBV25-1
clone_size: -
j_call: TRBJ1-1
cdr3_nt: TGTGCCAGCAGTGAACTCGGGGCAGGCTCTGAAGCTTTCTTT
cdr3_aa: CASSELGAGSEAFF

d_call: -
v_call: TRBV5-1
clone_size: -
j_call: TRBJ1-2
cdr3_nt: TGCGCCAGCAGCTTGGAGGCCGGTTTCTACACCTTC
cdr3_aa: CASSLEAGFYTF

d_call: -
v_call: TRBV10-3
clone_size: -
j_call: TRBJ1-5
cdr3_nt: TGTGCCATCAGCCGACAGAGCAATCAGCCCCAGCATTTT
cdr3_aa: CAISRQSNQPQHF

d_call: -
v_call: TRBV10-3
clone_size: few
j_call: TRBJ2-1
cdr3_nt: TGTGCCATCAGTGAGGACAGTTACAATGAGCAGTTCTTC
cdr3_aa: CAISEDSYNEQFF

d_call: -
v_call: TRBV10-3
clone_size: many
j_call: TRBJ1-2
cdr3_nt: TGTGCCGTCAAGGACCCAAATGACTATGGCTACACCTTC
cdr3_aa: CAVKDPNDYGYTF

d_call: TRBD2
v_call: TRBV29-1
clone_size: few
j_call: TRBJ2-5
cdr3_nt: TGCAGCGTGGCAGAACTAGCGGGAGGGCAAGAGACCCAGTACTTC
cdr3_aa: CSVAELAGGQETQYF

d_call: -
v_call: TRBV24-1
clone_size: many
j_call: TRBJ1-1
cdr3_nt: TGTGCCACCAGTGATTTGGCAGGCCTCTCAGTGAACACTGAAGCTTTCTTT
cdr3_aa: CATSDLAGLSVNTEAFF

d_call: -
v_call: TRBV10-3
clone_size: many
j_call: TRBJ2-5
cdr3_nt: TGTGCCATCAGTGCTTCCCGCTTCGAGACCCAGTACTTC
cdr3_aa: CAISASRFETQYF

d_call: TRBD2
v_call: TRBV5-1
clone_size: many
j_call: TRBJ2-5
cdr3_nt: TGCGCCAGCAGCTTGGACCGGGGGGGTATCCAAGAGACCCAGTACTTC
cdr3_aa: CASSLDRGGIQETQYF

d_call: TRBD2
v_call: TRBV7-8
clone_size: many
j_call: TRBJ2-7
cdr3_nt: TGTGCCAGCAGCTCCAGCCTAGCGGGCAGCTCCTACGAGCAGTACTTC
cdr3_aa: CASSSSLAGSSYEQYF

d_call: TRBD2
v_call: TRBV7-8
clone_size: -
j_call: TRBJ2-1
cdr3_nt: TGTGCCAGCAGCTTGGCTAGCGGGAGGCCCTCTAACGAGCAGTTCTTC
cdr3_aa: CASSLASGRPSNEQFF

d_call: -
v_call: TRBV25-1
clone_size: few
j_call: TRBJ1-1
cdr3_nt: TGTGCCAGCAGTCTCTCCTGGGGAGGGGGTGTGAACACTGAAGCTTTCTTT
cdr3_aa: CASSLSWGGGVNTEAFF